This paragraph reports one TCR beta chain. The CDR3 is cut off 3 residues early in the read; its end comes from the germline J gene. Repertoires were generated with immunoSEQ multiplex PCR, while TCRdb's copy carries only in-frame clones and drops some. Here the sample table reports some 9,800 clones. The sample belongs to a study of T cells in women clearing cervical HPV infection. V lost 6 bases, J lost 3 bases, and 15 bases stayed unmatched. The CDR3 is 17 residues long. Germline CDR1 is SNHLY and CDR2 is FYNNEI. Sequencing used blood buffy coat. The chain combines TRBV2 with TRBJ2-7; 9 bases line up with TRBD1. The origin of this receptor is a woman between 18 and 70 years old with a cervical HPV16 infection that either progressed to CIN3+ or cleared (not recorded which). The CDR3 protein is CASRQSIGTGGSYEQYF. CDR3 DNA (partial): TGTGCCAGCAGACAGAGCATTGGAACAGGGGGCAGCTACGAG.